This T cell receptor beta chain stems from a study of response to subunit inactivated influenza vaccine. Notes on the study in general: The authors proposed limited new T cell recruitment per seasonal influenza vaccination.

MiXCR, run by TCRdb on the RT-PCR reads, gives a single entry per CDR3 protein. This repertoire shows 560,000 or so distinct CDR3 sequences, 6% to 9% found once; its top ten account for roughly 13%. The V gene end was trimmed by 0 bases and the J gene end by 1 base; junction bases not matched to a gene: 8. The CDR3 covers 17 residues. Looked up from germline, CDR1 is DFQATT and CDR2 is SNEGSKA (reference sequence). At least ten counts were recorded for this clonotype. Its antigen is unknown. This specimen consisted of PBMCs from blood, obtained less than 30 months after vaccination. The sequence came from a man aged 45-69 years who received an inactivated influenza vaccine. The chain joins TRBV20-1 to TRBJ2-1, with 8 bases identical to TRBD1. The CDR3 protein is CSARDYRQGTSYNEQFF. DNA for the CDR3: TGCAGTGCTAGAGATTACCGACAGGGGACGTCCTACAATGAGCAGTTCTTC.